The 26 T cell receptor beta chains below come from one sample, sequenced in a study of CD8 T cells in Susac syndrome. RNA, at about 0.45 to 1 ug, was reverse transcribed with random hexamers. TCRdb reanalysed the immunoSEQ multiplex PCR reads using MiXCR and keeps one entry per CDR3 protein. This sample yields under 200,000 distinct CDR3 sequences, of which roughly 94% are seen a single time; 0.1% belongs to the top ten. Sequences were obtained from CD4+ T cells from PBMCs. These receptors were obtained from a human donor in good health.

The chain employs TRBV25-1 and TRBJ2-3; D is ambiguous. CDR3 length equals 13 residues. V was clipped by 3 bases and J by 6 bases, with 10 bases between them. Germline lookup yields CDR1 MGHDK and CDR2 SYGVNS. The CDR3 sequence is CASSEGFPDTQYF. CDR3 in DNA: TGTGCCAGCAGTGAGGGCTTCCCGGATACGCAGTATTTT. Looking up the rest from reference TRBV25-1 and TRBJ2-3 gives the full variable domain: EADIYQTPRYLVIGTGKKITLECSQTMGHDKMYWYQQDPGMELHLIHYSYGVNSTEKGDLSSESTVSRIRTEHFPLTLESARPSHTSQYLCASSEGFPDTQYFGPGTRLTVL.

The gene calls are TRBV5-1 and TRBJ2-5; D uncertain. The CDR3 spans 16 residues. Germline lookup yields CDR1 SGHRS and CDR2 YFSETQ. The ends were cut back, 0 bases at V and 5 bases at J, with 17 bases in the middle. CDR3 in DNA: TGCGCCAGCAGCTTGGAGTCGATGAACTTAGGGGAGACCCAGTACTTC. Its protein is CASSLESMNLGETQYF. Combining the CDR3 with reference TRBV5-1 and TRBJ2-5 gives the whole variable domain KAGVTQTPRYLIKTRGQQVTLSCSPISGHRSVSWYQQTPGQGLQFLFEYFSETQRNKGNFPGRFSGRQFSNSRSEMNVSTLELGDSALYLCASSLESMNLGETQYFGPGTRLLVL.

The chain has TRBV18 and TRBJ2-1; 8 positions match TRBD2. The CDR3 totals 15 residues. The germline V gene encodes CDR1 KGHSH and CDR2 LQKENI. Trimming at V came to 3 bases and at J to 2 bases, leaving 3 bases not matched to a gene. The DNA for the CDR3 is TGTGCCAGCTCACCGACTAGCGTCGCCTACAATGAGCAGTTCTTC. Translating it yields CASSPTSVAYNEQFF.

The chain joins TRBV3-1 to TRBJ2-2; tentative D call: TRBD2 (6 bases). V lost 3 bases and J 1 base, leaving 9 bases between the germline ends. The V gene's germline CDR1 is LGHDT and CDR2 YNNKEL (reference sequence). This CDR3 is 15 amino acids long. CDR3 protein: CASSQRELNTGELFF. CDR3 coding DNA: TGTGCCAGCAGCCAGCGGGAATTGAACACCGGGGAGCTGTTTTTT.

CDR3 DNA: TGTGCCTGGTTACCGGGACTTGGGCGGACAGATACGCAGTATTTT. Translation gives CAWLPGLGRTDTQYF. The rearrangement joins TRBV30 to TRBJ2-3; weak D call: TRBD2 (6 bases). CDR1 GTSNPN and CDR2 SVGIG come from the germline V gene (reference sequence). The CDR3 has 15 amino acids. Deletions cut 5 bases from V and 3 bases from J, with 18 bases between.

The chain links TRBV29-1 to TRBJ2-1, with D perhaps being TRBD1 or TRBD2 (5 bases each). Trimming removed 1 base from V and 4 bases from J, with 14 bases in between. CDR1 is SQVTM and CDR2 is ANQGSEA in the germline V gene. This CDR3 contains 15 residues. Here the CDR3 DNA reads TGCAGCGTTGAAGTCACCGGGACCTCTTACAATGAGCAGTTCTTC. This sequence encodes CSVEVTGTSYNEQFF.

This chain joins TRBV5-1 and TRBJ2-5; D unclear. Trimming pared 1 base from V and 7 bases from J, leaving 17 bases between. The length of the CDR3 is 15 residues. Germline V CDR1 and CDR2: SGHRS, YFSETQ. The CDR3 protein is CASSLKDIERGTQYF. The CDR3 DNA follows: TGCGCCAGCAGCTTGAAGGATATAGAACGTGGGACCCAGTACTTC.

The rearrangement uses TRBV15 and TRBJ2-7; 14 bases map to TRBD2. V shed 8 bases and J 3 bases; nucleotides not matched to a gene: 18. Germline V gives CDR1 LNHNV, CDR2 YYDKDF (reference sequence). The CDR3 is 19 residues long. The CDR3 sequence is CATPGTSGRYFSKDYEQYV. The CDR3 DNA reads TGTGCCACCCCCGGGACTAGCGGGAGATACTTCTCTAAAGACTACGAGCAGTACGTC.

The chain links TRBV5-6 to TRBJ1-1, with unresolved D. Germline V gene data show CDR1 as SGHDT and CDR2 as YYEEEE. This CDR3 is built from 13 residues. The V gene lost 0 bases and the J gene lost 11 bases, with 14 bases spanning the gap. The CDR3 is CASSLVYEGIAFF. DNA of the CDR3: TGTGCCAGCAGCTTGGTATATGAGGGCATCGCTTTCTTT.

The chain is built from TRBV29-1 and TRBJ2-7; unclear D gene. From germline, CDR1 is SQVTM and CDR2 ANQGSEA. The CDR3 has 12 residues. Trimming stripped 6 bases from V and 6 bases from J, with 15 bases between. Written as DNA, the CDR3 is TGCAGCGTGGCTGATCGGTGGGGCGAGCAGTACTTC. Its protein product is CSVADRWGEQYF.

CDR3 nucleotides: TGCAGTGCTAGAGATCGTGTGCTGGCTATAACCCTACTAGCCAAAAACATTCAGTACTTC. This codes for CSARDRVLAITLLAKNIQYF. The chain recombines TRBV20-1 with TRBJ2-4; D not certain. The V gene's germline CDR1 is DFQATT and CDR2 SNEGSKA (reference sequence). The V and J ends lost 0 bases and 0 bases respectively, with 24 bases between them. CDR3 length: 20 residues.

The CDR3, as DNA: TGTGCCAGCACCCTAACGGAGGGGGGGAACATTCAGTACTTC. It specifies CASTLTEGGNIQYF. The chain links TRBV12-3 or TRBV12-4 to TRBJ2-4; a weak D match, TRBD2 (7 bases). The ends were cut back, 7 bases at V and 7 bases at J, with 17 bases in the middle. This CDR3 is built from 14 residues.

The chain's CDR3 is CASSYSDRGEQFF. The CDR3 DNA reads as TGTGCCAGCAGTTACTCAGACAGGGGTGAGCAGTTCTTC. This sequence joins TRBV6-5 and TRBJ2-1, with 8 positions matching TRBD1. The V and J ends lost 0 bases and 9 bases, in that order; junction bases with no gene match: 1. From germline, CDR1 is MNHEY and CDR2 SVGAGI. The CDR3 spans 13 residues.

The table lists this clonotype with a few counts. The rearrangement links TRBV12-3 or TRBV12-4 to TRBJ1-2, with 7 bases lining up with TRBD1. V lost 6 bases, J lost 4 bases, and 2 bases stayed unmatched. There are 12 residues in the CDR3. CDR3 amino acids: CASSAGGYGYTF. The CDR3 DNA is TGTGCCAGCAGCGCAGGGGGCTATGGCTACACCTTC.

This chain uses TRBV20-1 with TRBJ2-3; the D is unclear. The CDR3 is 13 residues long. Trimming left V 4 bases short and J 2 bases short, with 10 bases between. CDR1 DFQATT and CDR2 SNEGSKA come from the germline V gene (reference sequence). CDR3 coding DNA: TGCAGTGCTATTGTGGATTTCACAGATACGCAGTATTTT. It specifies CSAIVDFTDTQYF.

This rearrangement joins TRBV27 to TRBJ2-6, with a tentative D call TRBD2 (6 bases). The germline CDR1 and CDR2 sequences are MNHEY and SMNVEV (reference sequence). The CDR3 spans 18 residues. The germline V and J ends were trimmed by 4 bases and 0 bases, with 16 bases remaining between them. CDR3 amino acids: CASSSSPRTNSGANVLTF. CDR3 DNA sequence: TGTGCCAGCAGTTCCTCCCCCCGGACTAACTCTGGGGCCAACGTCCTGACTTTC.

The chain links TRBV5-1 to TRBJ2-1; 8 positions match TRBD2. The CDR3 is made up of 15 amino acids. V was clipped by 1 base and J by 4 bases; unmatched bases: 4. CDR1 and CDR2 from the germline V gene are SGHRS and YFSETQ. CDR3 amino acids: CASSLLSGSYNEQFF. DNA of the CDR3: TGCGCCAGCAGCTTGTTAAGCGGGAGTTACAATGAGCAGTTCTTC.

The chain has TRBV4-3 and TRBJ2-1; D is perhaps TRBD1 (5 bases). Germline CDR1 LGHNA, CDR2 YSLEER. This CDR3 contains 14 residues. The V gene lost 1 base and the J gene lost 5 bases, with 9 bases spanning the gap. The CDR3 nucleotides read TGCGCCAGCAGCCAAGGGGGCTCGAACAATGAGCAGTTCTTC. This codes for CASSQGGSNNEQFF.

The chain has TRBV14 and TRBJ2-2; D gene unclear. V was pared by 0 bases and J by 7 bases, with 6 bases between. Germline CDR1 and CDR2: SGHDN and FVKESK. CDR3 length: 13 amino acids. CDR3 sequence: CASSQDLDGELFF. The CDR3 DNA reads as TGTGCCAGCAGCCAAGATCTGGACGGGGAGCTGTTTTTT.

The V and J genes are TRBV12-3 or TRBV12-4 and TRBJ1-1; D is ambiguous. CDR3 length: 14 residues. Between the trimmed V and J ends, which lost 6 bases and 0 bases, there was a span of 11 bases. In nucleotides, the CDR3 is TGTGCCAGCAGCACCCAATACATGAACACTGAAGCTTTCTTT. Residues: CASSTQYMNTEAFF.

This chain connects TRBV29-1 to TRBJ2-1, with D perhaps matching TRBD1 or TRBD2 (5 bases each). This CDR3 region has 16 residues. Germline lookup yields CDR1 SQVTM and CDR2 ANQGSEA. V lost 1 base and J 9 bases, leaving 22 bases between the germline ends. The CDR3 bases are TGCAGCGTTGAAGGAATGGGGGACCCCCCGTACGGTGAGCAGTTCTTC. Protein sequence: CSVEGMGDPPYGEQFF.

The CDR3 DNA is TGTGCCACCAGCAGGAAGGGGATGAACACTGAAGCTTTCTTT. As protein: CATSRKGMNTEAFF. The chain couples TRBV15 to TRBJ1-1; D perhaps matches TRBD1 (5 bases). The CDR3 runs to 14 residues. Looked up from germline, CDR1 is LNHNV and CDR2 is YYDKDF (reference sequence). The ends were cut back, 3 bases at V and 0 bases at J, with 8 bases in the middle.

V gene TRBV9 combines with J gene TRBJ1-2; D gene ambiguous. Trimming took off 2 bases at V and 4 bases at J, with 12 bases between the two ends. The CDR3 consists of 14 residues. Germline values: CDR1 SGDLS, CDR2 YYNGEE. The CDR3 DNA reads TGTGCCAGCAGCGTTGACGACACCTCCTATGGCTACACCTTC. Its protein is CASSVDDTSYGYTF.

The V and J genes are TRBV9 and TRBJ2-7, with 9 bases aligning to TRBD1. This CDR3 comprises 14 residues. With 4 bases clipped from V and 3 bases from J, the junction kept 5 bases outside the gene matches. Germline lookup yields CDR1 SGDLS and CDR2 YYNGEE. CDR3 protein: CASSRQGEDYEQYF. CDR3 in DNA: TGTGCCAGCAGCCGACAGGGGGAGGACTACGAGCAGTACTTC.

This clonotype was detected only once. The chain joins TRBV30 to TRBJ2-1; 11 positions match TRBD2. The CDR3 totals 15 residues. From germline, CDR1 is GTSNPN and CDR2 SVGIG (reference sequence). V was clipped by 4 bases and J by 2 bases; unmatched bases: 4. The CDR3 sequence is CAWTRLAGTYNEQFF. CDR3 nucleotide sequence: TGTGCCTGGACCAGACTAGCGGGAACCTACAATGAGCAGTTCTTC. Supplemented by reference TRBV30 and TRBJ2-1, the full variable domain reads SQTIHQWPATLVQPVGSPLSLECTVEGTSNPNLYWYRQAAGRGLQLLFYSVGIGQISSEVPQNLSASRPQDRQFILSSKKLLLSDSGFYLCAWTRLAGTYNEQFFGPGTRLTVL.

The chain recombines TRBV9 with TRBJ1-3, with D uncertain. There are 16 residues in the CDR3. The germline CDR1 and CDR2 sequences are SGDLS and YYNGEE. V lost 3 bases and J lost 0, with 13 bases in between. CDR3 sequence reads: CASSATGSGSGNTIYF. Written as DNA, the CDR3 is TGTGCCAGCAGCGCGACCGGTAGCGGCTCTGGAAACACCATATATTTT.